A single sample is the source of the 30 T cell receptor beta chains below, sequenced in a study of T cells in Graves' hyperthyroidism and ophthalmopathy. TCR beta CDR3 regions were amplified from RNA transcripts. During a first-round RT-PCR of the TCR CDR3, the HTBI primer set was used. TCRdb re-called the multiplex PCR reads with MiXCR, one entry per CDR3 protein. The data hold 600,000 or so distinct CDR3 sequences, with 11% to 15% observed a single time. Material for sequencing was blood. Receptor source: a woman younger than 35 with Graves' ophthalmopathy.

This clonotype has a count of ten or more. The chain couples TRBV18 to TRBJ2-7; 8 bases match TRBD2. The germline gives CDR1 KGHSH, CDR2 LQKENI. This CDR3 is built from 15 residues. The J segment lost 3 bases and the V segment lost 3 bases, leaving 7 bases of the junction unmatched. CDR3 bases: TGTGCCAGCTCACCCAGCGGGAGAGAGGGCTACGAGCAGTACTTC. It specifies CASSPSGREGYEQYF.

This clonotype has ten or more counts. For the CDR3, the DNA is TGTGCCAGCAGCCAATCTCCCGAGACCCAGTACTTC. It translates to CASSQSPETQYF. The genes are TRBV3-1 and TRBJ2-5, with D hard to call. Germline V gene data show CDR1 as LGHDT and CDR2 as YNNKEL (reference sequence). The CDR3 totals 12 residues. V was shortened by 2 bases and J by 5 bases, with 6 bases between the two germline ends.

There are many counts of this clonotype. This chain connects TRBV20-1 to TRBJ2-7; D gene ambiguous. Trimming took off 3 bases at V and 6 bases at J, with 21 bases between the two ends. Germline CDR1 reads DFQATT; CDR2 reads SNEGSKA (reference sequence). The CDR3 has 15 residues. The CDR3 DNA follows: TGCAGTGCTAGCCCCCGGACGAGGCCCCTAGGCGAGCAGTACTTC. Translation: CSASPRTRPLGEQYF.

This clonotype was detected ten times or more. The rearrangement joins TRBV7-3 to TRBJ2-3; a possible D gene is TRBD1 (6 bases). V was clipped by 7 bases and J by 3 bases, with 20 bases between them. The CDR3 length is 16 residues. Germline V gene sequence: CDR1 SGHTA, CDR2 FQGTGA. The CDR3 reads CASTKTGELGTDTQYF. CDR3 coding DNA: TGTGCCAGCACCAAGACAGGAGAACTAGGGACAGATACGCAGTATTTT.

In this sample, this clonotype turned up a few times. As DNA, the CDR3 is TGTGCCAGCAGGGACAGTGTCTATGGCTACACCTTC. This encodes CASRDSVYGYTF. The chain employs TRBV6-1 and TRBJ1-2, with D tentatively TRBD1 (6 bases). Germline V lookup: CDR1 MNHNS, CDR2 SASEGT. The CDR3 sequence is 12 residues long. Trimming removed 6 bases at V and 4 bases at J, with 9 bases between.

This clonotype was counted a few times. A much larger clone differs by one base, so this may be a read error. This chain links TRBV7-8 with TRBJ2-3; D not resolved. The V and J ends lost 5 bases and 5 bases respectively, with 17 bases between them. This CDR3 region has 15 residues. CDR1 and CDR2 (germline): SGHVS, FQNEAQ. CDR3 DNA: TGTGCCAGCAGCCCTCAGAAGCCCCCCAGAGATACGCAGTATTTT. Translated, it gives CASSPQKPPRDTQYF.

This clonotype was counted at least ten times. This chain's CDR3 is CASSFPTGTSYEQYF. The CDR3 DNA follows: TGTGCCAGCAGCTTCCCGACAGGAACCTCCTACGAGCAGTACTTC. The V call is TRBV5-6, the J call TRBJ2-7; a possible D gene is TRBD1 (6 bases). Trimming took off 2 bases at V and 0 bases at J, with 12 bases between the two ends. The CDR3 loop spans 15 amino acids. Germline lookup yields CDR1 SGHDT and CDR2 YYEEEE. Filled out from reference TRBV5-6 and TRBJ2-7, the complete variable domain reads DAGVTQSPTHLIKTRGQQVTLRCSPKSGHDTVSWYQQALGQGPQFIFQYYEEEERQRGNFPDRFSGHQFPNYSSELNVNALLLGDSALYLCASSFPTGTSYEQYFGPGTRLTVT.

In this sample, this clonotype turned up many times. The J gene is TRBJ1-1, the V gene TRBV28; D perhaps matches TRBD1 (6 bases). The CDR3 has 15 amino acids. Germline V lookup: CDR1 MDHEN, CDR2 SYDVKM. The V and J ends lost 3 bases and 4 bases respectively, with 15 bases between them. In DNA, the CDR3 is TGTGCCAGCAGTTTGCAAAACAGGGATCTCACTGAAGCTTTCTTT. It translates to CASSLQNRDLTEAFF.

This rearrangement joins TRBV19 to TRBJ2-7, with TRBD1 matching over 9 bases. This CDR3 has 15 residues. CDR1 is LNHDA, CDR2 SQIVND, per germline (reference sequence). Unmatched junction bases numbered 11, after V lost 5 bases and J lost 6 bases. This chain's CDR3 is CASSALRDRVPEQYF. CDR3 coding DNA: TGTGCCAGTAGTGCCCTTCGGGACAGGGTCCCCGAGCAGTACTTC.

The chain carries TRBV20-1 and TRBJ2-7; the match to TRBD2 covers 9 bases. After removal of 5 bases from V and 3 bases from J, the junction contained 5 bases not matched to a gene. Germline values: CDR1 DFQATT, CDR2 SNEGSKA (reference sequence). This CDR3 has 13 amino acids. DNA of the CDR3: TGCAGTGCTGGTCTAGCGGGAATCTACGAGCAGTACTTC. This codes for CSAGLAGIYEQYF.

Ten or more counts support this clonotype. V and J are TRBV28 and TRBJ2-1, with 7 positions matching TRBD2. CDR1 and CDR2 from the germline V gene are MDHEN and SYDVKM. J lost 5 bases, V lost 6 bases, and 7 bases had no gene match. This CDR3 is built from 14 residues. This CDR3 is CASRPASGHNEQFF. CDR3 bases: TGTGCCAGCAGACCTGCTAGCGGTCACAATGAGCAGTTCTTC.

The rearrangement joins TRBV7-6 to TRBJ2-5, with 9 bases that match TRBD2. Losses at the gene ends were 1 base for V and 3 bases for J; bases not matched to a gene: 6. Per germline, CDR1 SGHVS and CDR2 FNYEAQ. This CDR3 has 16 amino acids. CDR3 coding DNA: TGTGCCAGCAGCTTAGTGGCGGGAGGGGGAGAAGAGACCCAGTACTTC. Translation gives CASSLVAGGGEETQYF. The full variable domain, rest sourced from reference TRBV7-6 and TRBJ2-5, is GAGVSQSPRYKVTKRGQDVALRCDPISGHVSLYWYRQALGQGPEFLTYFNYEAQQDKSGLPNDRFSAERPEGSISTLTIQRTEQRDSAMYRCASSLVAGGGEETQYFGPGTRLLVL.

This clonotype appeared many times. The chain carries TRBV6-2 or TRBV6-3 and TRBJ2-1; no firm D call. The germline V gene encodes CDR1 MNHEY and CDR2 SVGEGT. The ends were cut back, 6 bases at V and 5 bases at J, with 11 bases in the middle. CDR3 length equals 13 residues. This CDR3 is CASRDPSHNEQFF. The CDR3 DNA reads TGTGCCAGCAGGGACCCAAGCCACAATGAGCAGTTCTTC.

V is TRBV15 and J is TRBJ1-2; D possibly corresponds to TRBD1 (5 bases). Germline V lookup: CDR1 LNHNV, CDR2 YYDKDF (reference sequence). The CDR3 has 14 residues. V shed 3 bases and J shed 7 bases, with 15 bases lying between them. CDR3 amino acids: CATSSGAPGGGYTF. Here the CDR3 DNA reads TGTGCCACCAGCAGTGGGGCCCCCGGTGGTGGCTACACCTTC.

V and J are TRBV20-1 and TRBJ1-2; 7 bases are a match to TRBD1. Germline V lookup: CDR1 DFQATT, CDR2 SNEGSKA (reference sequence). V shed 3 bases and J 8 bases; nucleotides not matched to a gene: 6. The CDR3 spans 12 residues. CDR3 DNA: TGCAGTGCTAGCGAGGGGGCAGGAGGCTACACCTTC. It encodes CSASEGAGGYTF.

This clonotype was detected ten times or more. This chain uses TRBV7-2 with TRBJ2-7, with a weak D call TRBD2 (5 bases). CDR1 and CDR2 (germline): SGHTA, FQGNSA. The CDR3 length is 15 residues. V was clipped by 5 bases and J by 6 bases, with 20 bases between them. CDR3 in amino acids: CASSPLRTPQAEQYF. CDR3 nucleotides: TGTGCCAGCAGCCCCCTTCGGACTCCCCAAGCCGAGCAGTACTTC.

This clonotype has a count of ten or more. The chain combines TRBV18 with TRBJ2-5; D not certain. The CDR3 has 13 residues. Germline assignment: CDR1 KGHSH and CDR2 LQKENI. Trimming took off 2 bases at V and 5 bases at J, with 9 bases between the two ends. In DNA, the CDR3 is TGTGCCAGCTCACCAGGACCGGCGGAGACCCAGTACTTC. Translated, it gives CASSPGPAETQYF. The entire variable domain, with the rest obtained from reference TRBV18 and TRBJ2-5, is as follows: NAGVMQNPRHLVRRRGQEARLRCSPMKGHSHVYWYRQLPEEGLKFMVYLQKENIIDESGMPKERFSAEFPKEGPSILRIQQVVRGDSAAYFCASSPGPAETQYFGPGTRLLVL.

This clonotype was detected many times. This chain joins TRBV12-3 or TRBV12-4 and TRBJ2-1; no clear D. V lost 5 bases and J 7 bases, leaving 12 bases between the germline ends. The CDR3 has 13 residues. The DNA of the CDR3 is TGTGCCAGCAGTCCCGGACCCGTAAATGAGCAGTTCTTC. It specifies CASSPGPVNEQFF.

This chain uses TRBV19 with TRBJ2-3, with D hard to call. The CDR3 totals 14 residues. The V gene lost 2 bases and the J gene lost 0 bases, with 6 bases spanning the gap. Germline CDR1 LNHDA, CDR2 SQIVND (reference sequence). CDR3 in amino acids: CASSITWSTDTQYF. The CDR3 DNA reads TGTGCCAGTAGTATAACCTGGAGCACAGATACGCAGTATTTT.

On this clonotype: A much larger clone lies a single base off, so this may be a read error. The V and J genes are TRBV6-1 and TRBJ2-7, with 11 bases that match TRBD2. CDR1 and CDR2 from the germline V gene are MNHNS and SASEGT. The CDR3 length is 12 residues. The DNA for the CDR3 is TGTGCCAACAGTCAACTAGCGGGAGAACAGTACTTC. It codes for CANSQLAGEQYF.

This clonotype was counted many times. The chain combines TRBV27 with TRBJ1-2, with D possibly being TRBD1 (5 bases). This CDR3 comprises 14 residues. Between the trimmed V and J ends, which lost 6 bases and 5 bases, there was a span of 16 bases. The V gene's germline CDR1 is MNHEY and CDR2 SMNVEV (reference sequence). The CDR3 loop reads CASSVGEGVYGYTF. The CDR3 DNA is TGTGCCAGCAGCGTAGGGGAAGGGGTATATGGCTACACCTTC.

This clonotype was found a few times. The rearrangement links TRBV9 to TRBJ2-1, with 8 bases aligning to TRBD1. Per the germline V gene, CDR1 is SGDLS and CDR2 is YYNGEE. J gave up 5 bases and V 3 bases, and 7 bases lay outside the gene matches. The CDR3 extends over 15 amino acids. The CDR3 reads CASSARGQVNNEQFF. CDR3 DNA: TGTGCCAGCAGCGCACGGGGACAGGTCAACAATGAGCAGTTCTTC.

This clonotype was recorded at least ten times. DNA for the CDR3: TGTGCCAGCAGCTTAAAGACGGGAGGGGGCCATGAGCAGTTCTTC. Translating gives CASSLKTGGGHEQFF. The chain employs TRBV7-9 and TRBJ2-1; D is possibly TRBD2 (8 bases). Trimming pared 2 bases from V and 8 bases from J, leaving 16 bases between. Germline V CDR1 and CDR2: SEHNR, FQNEAQ (reference sequence). The CDR3 has 15 amino acids.

This clonotype showed up many times. The chain is built from TRBV20-1 and TRBJ2-1, with 8 nucleotides matching TRBD2. The CDR3 is 14 residues long. The V gene's germline CDR1 is DFQATT and CDR2 SNEGSKA (reference sequence). V lost 3 bases to trimming and J lost 4 bases; unmatched junction nucleotides: 5. The CDR3 reads CSASAGGGYNEQFF. CDR3 bases: TGCAGTGCTAGTGCGGGGGGAGGGTACAATGAGCAGTTCTTC.

The gene calls are TRBV6-2 or TRBV6-3 and TRBJ2-1; 13 bases are a match to TRBD2. Germline V lookup: CDR1 MNHEY, CDR2 SVGEGT. V lost 2 bases and J lost 0; bases outside the gene matches: 4. This CDR3 is built from 18 residues. The CDR3 here is CASSYRLAGGDSYNEQFF. CDR3 in DNA: TGTGCCAGCAGTTACAGACTAGCGGGAGGCGACTCCTACAATGAGCAGTTCTTC.

The chain uses TRBV7-3 and TRBJ2-5, with 15 nucleotides matching TRBD2. This CDR3 has 18 residues. V shed 5 bases, J shed 0 bases, and the junction held 7 bases outside the gene matches. Germline values: CDR1 SGHTA, CDR2 FQGTGA. CDR3 region: CASSPTGLAGGYQETQYF. CDR3 bases: TGTGCCAGCAGCCCAACTGGACTAGCGGGGGGGTACCAAGAGACCCAGTACTTC.

This chain joins TRBV7-2 and TRBJ2-5; 11 nucleotides line up with TRBD2. The CDR3 covers 16 residues. V shed 6 bases and J 4 bases; nucleotides not matched to a gene: 10. CDR1 and CDR2 (germline): SGHTA, FQGNSA. CDR3 region: CASRTSGSPPRETQYF. The CDR3 coding sequence is TGTGCCAGCAGAACTAGCGGGAGTCCCCCTCGAGAGACCCAGTACTTC. Using reference TRBV7-2 and TRBJ2-5 for the parts outside the CDR3, the full variable domain is GAGVSQSPSNKVTEKGKDVELRCDPISGHTALYWYRQSLGQGLEFLIYFQGNSAPDKSGLPSDRFSAERTGGSVSTLTIQRTQQEDSAVYLCASRTSGSPPRETQYFGPGTRLLVL.

This clonotype was seen many times. The rearrangement uses TRBV28 and TRBJ2-7, with 7 bases fitting TRBD1. The germline gives CDR1 MDHEN, CDR2 SYDVKM. This CDR3 contains 15 residues. The ends lost 5 bases at V and 2 bases at J; junction bases unmatched: 9. CDR3 residues: CASSPRGGGTYEQYF. Here the CDR3 DNA reads TGTGCCAGCAGTCCCCGAGGGGGCGGCACCTACGAGCAGTACTTC.

This clonotype was detected many times. The CDR3 is CAIAPGQGGYGYTF. The CDR3 nucleotides read TGTGCCATTGCACCGGGACAGGGGGGCTATGGCTACACCTTC. The chain couples TRBV6-1 to TRBJ1-2; 11 bases line up with TRBD1. This CDR3 contains 14 residues. CDR1 is MNHNS and CDR2 is SASEGT in the germline V gene. V lost 10 bases and J lost 4; bases outside the gene matches: 8.

This clonotype was found many times. The chain couples TRBV11-2 to TRBJ1-1; D might be TRBD1 (6 bases). Germline-derived CDR1 and CDR2 are SGHAT and FQNNGV. This CDR3 contains 18 residues. With 4 bases removed from V and 1 base from J, the gap between germline ends came to 22 bases. The CDR3: CASSSLGWLQGENTEAFF. The DNA of the CDR3 is TGTGCCAGCAGCTCCCTGGGTTGGTTACAGGGAGAGAACACTGAAGCTTTCTTT.